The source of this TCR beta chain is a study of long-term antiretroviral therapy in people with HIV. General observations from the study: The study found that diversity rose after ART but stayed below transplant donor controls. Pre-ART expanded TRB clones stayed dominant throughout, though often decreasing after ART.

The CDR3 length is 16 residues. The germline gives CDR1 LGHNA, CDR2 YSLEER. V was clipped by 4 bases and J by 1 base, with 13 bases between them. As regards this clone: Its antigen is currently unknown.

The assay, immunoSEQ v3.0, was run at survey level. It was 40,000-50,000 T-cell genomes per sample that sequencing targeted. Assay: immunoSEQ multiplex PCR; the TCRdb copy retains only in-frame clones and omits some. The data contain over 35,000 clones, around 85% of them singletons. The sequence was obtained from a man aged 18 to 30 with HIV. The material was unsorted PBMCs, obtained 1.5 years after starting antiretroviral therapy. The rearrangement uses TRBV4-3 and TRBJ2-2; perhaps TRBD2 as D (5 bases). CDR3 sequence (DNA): TGCGCCAGCAGCCGCGAACCCGGACTGAACACCGGGGAGCTGTTTTTT. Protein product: CASSREPGLNTGELFF.